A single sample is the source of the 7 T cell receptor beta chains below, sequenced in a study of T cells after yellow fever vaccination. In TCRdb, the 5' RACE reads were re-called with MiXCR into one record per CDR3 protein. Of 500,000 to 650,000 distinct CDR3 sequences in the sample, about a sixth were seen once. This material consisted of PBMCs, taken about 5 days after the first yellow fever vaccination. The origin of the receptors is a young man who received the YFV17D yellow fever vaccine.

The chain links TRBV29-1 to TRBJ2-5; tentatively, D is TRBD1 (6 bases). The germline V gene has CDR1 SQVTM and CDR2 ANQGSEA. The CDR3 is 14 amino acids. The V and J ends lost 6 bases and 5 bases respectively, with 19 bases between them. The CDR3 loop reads CSVRVSRGVETQYF. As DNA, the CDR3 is TGCAGCGTGAGGGTCTCCAGGGGCGTGGAGACCCAGTACTTC.

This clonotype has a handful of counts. The CDR3 protein is CAGGAGPGSTGELFF. The CDR3 DNA reads TGTGCCGGGGGCGCAGGACCAGGGAGCACCGGGGAGCTGTTTTTT. The rearrangement links TRBV19 to TRBJ2-2, with a possible D match to TRBD1 (6 bases). The CDR3 length is 15 residues. V lost 11 bases and J lost 4, with 20 bases in between. Germline V lookup: CDR1 LNHDA, CDR2 SQIVND (reference sequence).

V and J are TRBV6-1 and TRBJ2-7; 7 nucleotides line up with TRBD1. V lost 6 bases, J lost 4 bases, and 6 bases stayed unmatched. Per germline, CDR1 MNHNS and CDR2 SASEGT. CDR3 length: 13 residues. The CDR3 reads CASSRGQIYEQYV. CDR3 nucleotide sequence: TGTGCCAGCAGCCGGGGACAGATTTACGAGCAGTACGTC.

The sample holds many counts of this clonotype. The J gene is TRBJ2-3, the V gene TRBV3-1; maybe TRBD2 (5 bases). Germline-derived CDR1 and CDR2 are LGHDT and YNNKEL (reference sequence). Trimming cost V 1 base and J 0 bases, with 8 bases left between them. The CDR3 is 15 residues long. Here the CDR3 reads CASSQASGSTDTQYF. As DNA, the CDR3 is TGTGCCAGCAGCCAAGCCAGCGGTAGCACAGATACGCAGTATTTT.

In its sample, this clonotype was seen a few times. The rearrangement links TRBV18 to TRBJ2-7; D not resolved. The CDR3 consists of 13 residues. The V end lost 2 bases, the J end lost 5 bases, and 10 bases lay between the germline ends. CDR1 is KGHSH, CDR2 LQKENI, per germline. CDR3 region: CASSPTNGDEQYF. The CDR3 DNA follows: TGTGCCAGCTCACCAACGAATGGGGACGAGCAGTACTTC.

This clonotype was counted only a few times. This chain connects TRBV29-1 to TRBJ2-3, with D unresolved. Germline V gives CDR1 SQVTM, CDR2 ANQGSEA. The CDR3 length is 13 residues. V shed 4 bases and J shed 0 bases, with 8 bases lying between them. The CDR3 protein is CSVVTDSTDTQYF. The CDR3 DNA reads TGCAGCGTTGTCACAGATAGCACAGATACGCAGTATTTT.

This CDR3 reads CAISEAGTSGDQPYNEQFF. DNA of the CDR3: TGTGCCATCAGTGAGGCCGGGACTAGCGGAGATCAACCGTACAATGAGCAGTTCTTC. The V gene is TRBV10-3, the J gene TRBJ2-1; 11 nucleotides agree with TRBD2. V dropped 2 bases and J dropped 4; count of bases not matched to a gene: 13. Germline values: CDR1 ENHRY, CDR2 SYGVKD. The CDR3 runs 19 residues.